What follows are 22 T cell receptor beta chains derived from one specimen sequenced in a study of beta chain features in type 1 diabetes. The entirety of the isolated RNA underwent reverse transcription, so expressed TCRB transcripts were sequenced. This table comes from immunoSEQ multiplex PCR, and its TCRdb copy is limited to in-frame clones, with some not included. In the table there are about 140,000 clones, 10% of which are singletons. The sample comprised naive CD4+ T cells from blood. These receptors all stem from a young man in good health.

This clone was found a few times. J is TRBJ2-2 and V is TRBV4-1; 10 bases fit TRBD1. CDR3 length: 16 amino acids. CDR1 MGHRA and CDR2 YSYEKL come from the germline V gene. The trim removed 4 bases at V and 3 bases at J, leaving 5 bases unmatched. This CDR3 is CASSRTGTGDTGELFF. The CDR3 DNA sequence: TGCGCCAGCAGCCGTACCGGGACAGGGGACACCGGGGAGCTGTTTTTT.

This chain connects TRBV5-1 to TRBJ2-7; unclear D gene. Trimming took off 1 base at V and 0 bases at J, with 8 bases between the two ends. Germline V lookup: CDR1 SGHRS, CDR2 YFSETQ. CDR3 length: 14 residues. CDR3 in DNA: TGCGCCAGCAGCTTGCAGGTGAACTCCTACGAGCAGTACTTC. It encodes CASSLQVNSYEQYF.

This clone was counted a few times. The CDR3 sequence: CASSRNPGQGNNEQFF. In DNA form, the CDR3 reads TGCGCCAGCAGCCGCAATCCGGGACAGGGGAACAATGAGCAGTTCTTC. The chain employs TRBV5-1 and TRBJ2-1, with 10 bases that match TRBD1. Trimming cost V 4 bases and J 5 bases; bases outside gene matches: 9. Germline V gives CDR1 SGHRS, CDR2 YFSETQ. The CDR3 sequence is 16 residues long.

The chain employs TRBV29-1 and TRBJ2-5, with 7 bases fitting TRBD1. The tail of the sequence fits TRBJ2-7 better, so the J call may be wrong. This CDR3 has 13 residues. CDR1 is SQVTM, CDR2 ANQGSEA, per germline. In DNA form, the CDR3 reads TGCAGCGTTGAAGGCTCCAGGGGGTACGAGCAGTACTTC. Translating it yields CSVEGSRGYEQYF.

The chain joins TRBV5-1 to TRBJ2-1; TRBD1 might be the D (6 bases). Germline V gene lookup returns CDR1 SGHRS and CDR2 YFSETQ. Between the trimmed V and J ends, which lost 4 bases and 15 bases, there was a span of 17 bases. The CDR3 length is 12 residues. The CDR3 sequence: CASSEDREGRFF. The CDR3 DNA sequence: TGCGCCAGCAGCGAGGACAGAGAGGGTAGGTTCTTC. Supplemented by reference TRBV5-1 and TRBJ2-1, the full variable domain reads KAGVTQTPRYLIKTRGQQVTLSCSPISGHRSVSWYQQTPGQGLQFLFEYFSETQRNKGNFPGRFSGRQFSNSRSEMNVSTLELGDSALYLCASSEDREGRFFGPGTRLTVL.

This sequence joins TRBV19 and TRBJ2-2; 10 bases align to TRBD2. The CDR3 has 15 residues. CDR1 and CDR2 from the germline V gene are LNHDA and SQIVND (reference sequence). V shed 4 bases, J shed 7 bases, and the junction held 6 bases outside the gene matches. CDR3 protein: CASSRGGTSVGELFF. Here the CDR3 DNA reads TGTGCCAGTAGTAGGGGGGGGACTAGCGTCGGGGAGCTGTTTTTT.

This clone was detected a few times. V usage is TRBV6-5 and J usage is TRBJ2-1; 9 bases are shared with TRBD1. CDR1 and CDR2 (germline): MNHEY, SVGAGI. This CDR3 region has 13 residues. V lost 8 bases, J lost 10 bases, and 9 bases stayed unmatched. The DNA of the CDR3 is TGTGCCAGCCACCGGACAGGGGCTACCGAGCAGTTCTTC. Encoded protein: CASHRTGATEQFF.

This clone was seen a handful of times. The rearrangement links TRBV6-1 to TRBJ2-3; D might be TRBD1 (5 bases). The CDR3 contains 14 residues. Per the germline V gene, CDR1 is MNHNS and CDR2 is SASEGT. V lost 2 bases to trimming and J lost 2 bases, with 8 bases between them. The CDR3 DNA reads as TGTGCCAGCAGTGAACGCGGACACACAGATACGCAGTATTTT. Its protein is CASSERGHTDTQYF.

This clone was counted only a few times. This chain uses TRBV7-2 with TRBJ1-5, with 8 nucleotides matching TRBD1. The length of the CDR3 is 17 residues. Germline CDR1 is SGHTA and CDR2 is FQGNSA. Trimming took 0 bases from V and 3 from J; bases not matched to a gene: 7. The DNA for the CDR3 is TGTGCCAGCAGCTTAGCGCGATGGCAGGGGGCCAATCAGCCCCAGCATTTT. Amino acids: CASSLARWQGANQPQHF.

V and J are TRBV11-2 and TRBJ2-3; D uncertain. Germline V CDR1 and CDR2: SGHAT, FQNNGV. The CDR3 length is 13 residues. The ends were cut back, 5 bases at V and 4 bases at J, with 10 bases in the middle. For the CDR3, the DNA is TGTGCCAGCAGCCCTTCTAATGCAGATACGCAGTATTTT. This sequence encodes CASSPSNADTQYF.

This clone has just a few counts. V usage is TRBV18 and J usage is TRBJ2-6; D not certain. This CDR3 has 18 amino acids. Germline CDR1 is KGHSH and CDR2 is LQKENI. Trimming stripped 8 bases from V and 0 bases from J, with 20 bases between. CDR3 DNA sequence: TGTGCCAGCACCCCAATATCAATCCACAGCTCTGGGGCCAACGTCCTGACTTTC. Its translation is CASTPISIHSSGANVLTF.

This clone was observed a handful of times. The chain combines TRBV18 with TRBJ2-5; 7 nucleotides line up with TRBD1. The J segment lost 3 bases and the V segment lost 6 bases, leaving 13 bases of the junction unmatched. The CDR3 is made up of 16 amino acids. CDR1 and CDR2 (germline): KGHSH, LQKENI. CDR3 coding DNA: TGTGCCAGCTCCCCGAGTTGGGGACAGACTAAAGAGACCCAGTACTTC. Protein sequence: CASSPSWGQTKETQYF.

This clone appeared a few times. The genes are TRBV14 and TRBJ1-2, with D unclear. CDR3 length equals 15 residues. Between the trimmed V and J ends, which lost 1 base and 3 bases, there was a span of 12 bases. The V gene's germline CDR1 is SGHDN and CDR2 FVKESK. The CDR3 DNA is TGTGCCAGCAGCCAAGGTCACAGTCGCTACTATGGCTACACCTTC. Amino acids: CASSQGHSRYYGYTF.

This sequence joins TRBV4-1 and TRBJ2-3, with 10 bases matching TRBD2. CDR1 is MGHRA, CDR2 YSYEKL, per germline. This CDR3 comprises 18 residues. The V segment lost 3 bases and the J segment 6 bases; nucleotides outside the gene matches: 15. As DNA, the CDR3 is TGCGCCAGCAGCCAGGGCCACTACAGCGGGGGGGCCGGGGATACGCAGTATTTT. Translated: CASSQGHYSGGAGDTQYF.

The chain couples TRBV7-2 to TRBJ2-5; 11 bases agree with TRBD1. The germline V gene encodes CDR1 SGHTA and CDR2 FQGNSA. V trimming: 4 bases; J trimming: 6 bases; junction bases outside the gene matches: 19. The CDR3 is 19 amino acids. The CDR3 is CASSSPGQGDLWTFQTQYF. CDR3 DNA sequence: TGTGCCAGCAGCTCCCCGGGACAGGGGGATCTGTGGACCTTTCAGACCCAGTACTTC.

This sequence joins TRBV15 and TRBJ2-3; TRBD1 might be the D (5 bases). Trimming removed 1 base at V and 1 base at J, with 18 bases between. The germline gives CDR1 LNHNV, CDR2 YYDKDF (reference sequence). CDR3 length equals 18 residues. The CDR3, as DNA: TGTGCCACCAGCAGAGTTGGGTTCAGGGAATTTGGCACAGATACGCAGTATTTT. Encoded protein: CATSRVGFREFGTDTQYF.

The table lists this clone with a few counts. The rearrangement links TRBV6-5 to TRBJ1-3; TRBD1 aligns across 9 bases. This CDR3 has 15 residues. V shed 6 bases and J 4 bases; nucleotides not matched to a gene: 7. Germline CDR1 is MNHEY and CDR2 is SVGAGI. In DNA, the CDR3 is TGTGCCAGCAGCCCTCGGGACAGGGCCGGAAACACCATATATTTT. It encodes CASSPRDRAGNTIYF.

This clone was counted between two and nine times. The rearrangement uses TRBV5-1 and TRBJ2-7; D gene uncertain. CDR3 length equals 16 residues. Between the trimmed V and J ends, which lost 0 bases and 3 bases, there was a span of 16 bases. Germline lookup yields CDR1 SGHRS and CDR2 YFSETQ. The CDR3 DNA follows: TGCGCCAGCAGCTTGGATTTGGTAGACTCAATCTACGAGCAGTACTTC. It translates to CASSLDLVDSIYEQYF.

The sample holds many counts of this clone. The rearrangement joins TRBV10-3 to TRBJ2-1; perhaps TRBD2 as D (7 bases). The germline V and J ends were trimmed by 8 bases and 8 bases, with 13 bases remaining between them. Germline CDR1 is ENHRY and CDR2 is SYGVKD. This CDR3 comprises 12 residues. Here the CDR3 reads CAIGGGDYEQFF. CDR3 nucleotide sequence: TGTGCCATCGGGGGGGGCGATTATGAGCAGTTCTTC.

The V call is TRBV5-6, the J call TRBJ2-7, with D possibly TRBD1 on 7 matching bases. Germline loops: CDR1 SGHDT, CDR2 YYEEEE. This CDR3 comprises 15 residues. The V end was cut by 4 bases, the J end by 2 bases, with 16 bases between. CDR3 coding DNA: TGTGCCAGCAGCCTTTCGGGGGACAGTACCTACGAGCAGTACTTC. Its protein is CASSLSGDSTYEQYF.

This clone came up a few times. This chain joins TRBV7-2 and TRBJ2-7, with D possibly TRBD2 on 7 matching bases. Per the germline V gene, CDR1 is SGHTA and CDR2 is FQGNSA. With 5 bases removed from V and 5 bases from J, the gap between germline ends came to 19 bases. CDR3 length: 15 amino acids. Written as DNA, the CDR3 is TGTGCCAGCAGCACCGGGGGCGGGAGTCTTAACGAGCAGTACTTC. Translation gives CASSTGGGSLNEQYF.

V is TRBV6-1 and J is TRBJ2-1; tentative D call: TRBD2 (5 bases). Trimming left V 8 bases short and J 9 bases short, with 11 bases between. Germline CDR1 reads MNHNS; CDR2 reads SASEGT. The CDR3 covers 11 residues. As DNA, the CDR3 is TGTGCCAGCTTAGCCCGGGGTGAGCAGTTCTTC. It codes for CASLARGEQFF.